This entry lists 11 T cell receptor delta chains sequenced from one sample in a study of gamma-delta T cells after stem cell transplantation. TCRdb reran clone calling via CATT on the RT-PCR reads. This table holds 1,000 to 1,500 delta-chain clones, under 2% found once. Sequences were obtained from gamma-delta T cells. These TCRs come from a human donor. It is not recorded whose cells these are; they may come from a transplant donor.

As concerns this clone: A single base separates this from a much larger clone, so it may be a read error. Other DNA sequences in this specimen translate into the identical CDR3. This chain links TRDV2 with TRDJ1; 12 bases are shared with TRDD3. The CDR3 is 16 amino acids. Germline V gene sequence: CDR1 GEAIGNYY, CDR2 EKD. CDR3 residues: CACDPLGDTGTDKLIF. The CDR3 DNA reads TGCGCCTGTGACCCACTGGGGGATACCGGGACCGATAAACTCATCTTT.

This clone was picked up a small number of times. The chain recombines TRDV2 with TRDJ1, with 8 bases fitting TRDD3. The germline gives CDR1 GEAIGNYY, CDR2 EKD. J lost 0 bases, V lost 0 bases, and 14 bases had no gene match. The CDR3 length is 19 residues. The DNA of the CDR3 is TGTGCCTGTGACACCGTAACTGGGGGCCAAGGGATGTACACCGATAAACTCATCTTT. It translates to CACDTVTGGQGMYTDKLIF.

A word on this clone: This DNA's translation differs at residue 8 from TCRdb's protein, which comes from a much larger clone; a read error is likely, and the protein shown is translated from the DNA. V usage is TRDV2 and J usage is TRDJ1; D is undetermined. Trimming removed 0 bases at V and 1 base at J, with 11 bases between. The CDR3 totals 15 residues. Germline CDR1 reads GEAIGNYY; CDR2 reads EKD. The CDR3 DNA follows: TGTGCCTGTGACACCGTGGGTCCCTCCACCGATAAACTCATCTTT. Its translation is CACDTVGPSTDKLIF.

About this clone: The protein held in TCRdb is that of a much larger clone and does not match this DNA's translation at residue 4, likely because of a read error; the protein shown is translated from the DNA. V is TRDV2 and J is TRDJ1, with 11 bases identical to TRDD3. The CDR3 length is 15 residues. Per germline, CDR1 GEAIGNYY and CDR2 EKD. V shed 5 bases and J 4 bases; nucleotides not matched to a gene: 8. The DNA for the CDR3 is TGTGCCTGTGGTCGCCTGGGGGATACAATCGATAAACTCATCTTT. Translating gives CACGRLGDTIDKLIF.

For this clone: Possible read error: a much larger clone is one base away. The chain uses TRDV2 and TRDJ3, with 7 bases identical to TRDD3. There are 22 residues in the CDR3. Germline V gene data show CDR1 as GEAIGNYY and CDR2 as EKD. With V trimmed by 0 bases and J by 1 base, 17 bases remained unmatched. CDR3: CACDTATSQGGIQSWDTRQMFF. The CDR3 bases are TGTGCCTGTGACACCGCCACCAGCCAAGGTGGGATACAGTCCTGGGACACCCGACAGATGTTTTTC.

Points on this clone: A much larger clonotype is one base distant, so this may be a read error. Other DNA sequences in the same sample also yield this CDR3. The CDR3 spells CACDPVLRGVLGDTNTDKLIF. The CDR3, as DNA: TGTGCCTGCGACCCAGTCCTACGCGGGGTACTGGGGGATACTAACACCGATAAACTCATCTTT. The V gene is TRDV2, the J gene TRDJ1; 12 positions agree with TRDD3. Germline V CDR1 and CDR2: GEAIGNYY, EKD. J gave up 0 bases and V 7 bases, and 23 bases lay outside the gene matches. The CDR3 contains 21 residues.

This clone showed up just a few times. The chain carries TRDV2 and TRDJ1, with 11 positions matching TRDD3. The CDR3 has 17 residues. Germline V gene sequence: CDR1 GEAIGNYY, CDR2 EKD. J was trimmed by 0 bases and V by 4 bases; bases with no gene match: 9. The CDR3 loop is CACEELGDKLDTDKLIF. The CDR3 DNA sequence: TGTGCCTGTGAAGAACTGGGGGATAAACTGGACACCGATAAACTCATCTTT.

This clone was seen only a few times. This DNA translates differently at residue 15 from the TCRdb protein, which is that of a much larger clone; a read error is likely, and the protein shown is the DNA's own translation. The gene calls are TRDV2 and TRDJ1, with 10 bases lining up with TRDD3. Germline CDR1 GEAIGNYY, CDR2 EKD. The CDR3 is 17 amino acids. The CDR3 reads CACDPVRGIRHTDKPIF. In DNA form, the CDR3 reads TGTGCCTGTGACCCGGTCAGGGGGATACGACACACCGATAAACCCATCTTT.

Of note for this clone: This sample also contains other DNA sequences that code for the same CDR3. This chain links TRDV2 with TRDJ1, with 13 bases lining up with TRDD3. The CDR3 loop spans 17 amino acids. Looked up from germline, CDR1 is GEAIGNYY and CDR2 is EKD. V was pared by 3 bases and J by 2 bases, with 8 bases of the junction left unmatched. CDR3 nucleotide sequence: TGTGCCTGTGACCCCGTACTGGGGGATACGAGGACCGATAAACTCATCTTT. Its translation: CACDPVLGDTRTDKLIF.

A word on this clone: A far larger clone differs by one base, so this is likely a read error. Other DNA sequences within the sample encode an identical CDR3. No V segment was called; the J segment is TRDJ1; the table assigns TRDD3, which was not confirmed against the DNA. This CDR3 is 14 amino acids long. This CDR3 reads CACDTVGQADKLIF. CDR3 nucleotide sequence: TGTGCCTGTGACACAGTGGGCCAAGCCGATAAACTCATCTTT.

This clone was counted only a few times. A far larger clone is one base from this, pointing to a likely read error. This CDR3 is also generated by other DNA sequences in the sample. This chain uses TRDV2 with TRDJ1; tentatively, D is TRDD3 (6 bases). The V end was cut by 7 bases, the J end by 3 bases, with 23 bases between. CDR1 is GEAIGNYY, CDR2 EKD, per germline. This CDR3 has 16 residues. CDR3 DNA sequence: TGTGCCTGCGTGGGGCTGGTGGGGATCTCCTCCGATAAACTCATCTTT. The encoded protein is CACVGLVGISSDKLIF.